The 10 T cell receptor beta chains reported below all come from one sample, sequenced in a study of blood T cell repertoires in COVID-19. Clones were read by immunoSEQ multiplex PCR, and TCRdb kept only the in-frame ones, dropping some. The sample holds about 210,000 clones, more than 80% seen once. Sequenced material: PBMCs or T cells enriched from blood (not recorded which). These TCRs come from a middle-aged man who had recovered from COVID-19.

The chain employs TRBV5-4 and TRBJ2-2; TRBD1 aligns across 8 bases. From germline, CDR1 is SGHNT and CDR2 YYREEE (reference sequence). With V trimmed by 4 bases and J by 5 bases, 7 bases remained unmatched. The CDR3 length is 15 residues. In nucleotides, the CDR3 is TGTGCCAGCAGCCTACCACAGGGGGGAACCGGGGAGCTGTTTTTT. This sequence encodes CASSLPQGGTGELFF.

The V and J genes are TRBV5-5 and TRBJ2-3, with TRBD1 matching 7 bases. The CDR3 sequence is 13 residues long. Per germline, CDR1 SGHKS and CDR2 YYEKEE (reference sequence). The V gene end was trimmed by 4 bases and the J gene end by 9 bases; junction bases not matched to a gene: 8. The CDR3 loop reads CASSPDRDLTQYF. The CDR3 region has the DNA TGTGCCAGCAGCCCTGACAGGGATCTAACGCAGTATTTT.

The chain employs TRBV5-1 and TRBJ2-5; D is possibly TRBD1 (6 bases). The V gene lost 5 bases and the J gene lost 2 bases, with 13 bases spanning the gap. CDR3 length equals 14 residues. Per the germline V gene, CDR1 is SGHRS and CDR2 is YFSETQ. The CDR3: CASRGQRQQETQYF. The CDR3 DNA is TGCGCCAGCAGAGGACAGCGCCAGCAAGAGACCCAGTACTTC.

This clone was found a few times. V gene TRBV19 combines with J gene TRBJ2-2; the match to TRBD1 covers 10 bases. Trimming at V came to 11 bases and at J to 6 bases, leaving 15 bases not matched to a gene. The CDR3 is 16 amino acids. Per the germline V gene, CDR1 is LNHDA and CDR2 is SQIVND (reference sequence). The chain's CDR3 is CASKPGTGVISGELFF. Here the CDR3 DNA reads TGTGCCTCCAAACCTGGGACAGGGGTTATTTCCGGGGAGCTGTTTTTT.

This clone was detected only a few times. V and J are TRBV5-5 and TRBJ1-4; TRBD1 matches at 8 bases. V shed 0 bases and J 5 bases; nucleotides not matched to a gene: 6. CDR1 is SGHKS, CDR2 YYEKEE, per germline (reference sequence). The CDR3 covers 16 residues. Here the CDR3 reads CASSLGQGKGNEKLFF. DNA for the CDR3: TGTGCCAGCAGCTTGGGACAGGGGAAGGGGAATGAAAAACTGTTTTTT. Using reference TRBV5-5 and TRBJ1-4 for the parts outside the CDR3, the full variable domain is DAGVTQSPTHLIKTRGQQVTLRCSPISGHKSVSWYQQVLGQGPQFIFQYYEKEERGRGNFPDRFSARQFPNYSSELNVNALLLGDSALYLCASSLGQGKGNEKLFFGSGTQLSVL.

The rearrangement uses TRBV5-4 and TRBJ1-6; D perhaps matches TRBD1 (6 bases). Germline loops: CDR1 SGHNT, CDR2 YYREEE (reference sequence). The CDR3 sequence is 14 residues long. The V end was cut by 4 bases, the J end by 7 bases, with 12 bases between. In DNA form, the CDR3 reads TGTGCCAGCAGCCACGACAGGAGGAATTCACCCCTCCACTTT. Protein sequence: CASSHDRRNSPLHF.

This chain uses TRBV19 with TRBJ1-3, with D possibly TRBD1 on 6 matching bases. This CDR3 has 14 amino acids. V lost 4 bases, J lost 8 bases, and 15 bases lay in between. Germline values: CDR1 LNHDA, CDR2 SQIVND (reference sequence). CDR3: CASSNGGGRHTIYF. CDR3 nucleotide sequence: TGTGCCAGTAGTAATGGGGGCGGAAGGCACACCATATATTTT. Full variable domain (missing parts from reference TRBV19 and TRBJ1-3): DGGITQSPKYLFRKEGQNVTLSCEQNLNHDAMYWYRQDPGQGLRLIYYSQIVNDFQKGDIAEGYSVSREKKESFPLTVTSAQKNPTAFYLCASSNGGGRHTIYFGEGSWLTVV.

The V gene is TRBV24-1, the J gene TRBJ2-1; 7 bases match TRBD1. The V gene end was trimmed by 3 bases and the J gene end by 8 bases; junction bases not matched to a gene: 12. Germline CDR1 is KGHDR and CDR2 is SFDVKD. CDR3 length: 16 residues. The CDR3 nucleotides are TGTGCCACCAGTGATCGCCCCTTGCAGGGGGTCTATGAGCAGTTCTTC. Translated, it gives CATSDRPLQGVYEQFF.

This sequence joins TRBV27 and TRBJ1-1, with 9 nucleotides matching TRBD1. V trimming: 9 bases; J trimming: 10 bases; junction bases outside the gene matches: 12. The germline V gene encodes CDR1 MNHEY and CDR2 SMNVEV (reference sequence). This CDR3 is built from 13 residues. The CDR3 region is CASTTGGATRAFF. In nucleotides, the CDR3 is TGTGCCAGTACCACAGGGGGCGCGACGAGAGCTTTCTTT.

Comments on this clone: This sample includes further DNA sequences coding for the same CDR3. The V and J genes are TRBV18 and TRBJ1-5; 10 bases align to TRBD1. Losses at the gene ends were 6 bases for V and 2 bases for J; bases not matched to a gene: 4. This CDR3 has 15 amino acids. CDR1 and CDR2 from the germline V gene are KGHSH and LQKENI. This CDR3 is CASSAGTGGNQPQHF. The CDR3 region has the DNA TGTGCCAGCTCGGCCGGGACAGGGGGCAATCAGCCCCAGCATTTT.